The clone carrying this T cell receptor (beta chain) was observed a few times. These data are taken from a study of T-cell memory formation after mild COVID-19. V shed 1 base and J shed 0 bases, with 10 bases lying between them. This CDR3 is built from 15 residues. CDR1 LGHNA and CDR2 YSLEER come from the germline V gene. TCRdb reprocessed the 5' RACE reads via MiXCR and lists one record per CDR3 protein. The table has under 70,000 distinct CDR3 sequences, approximately 9% seen once. The specimen was PBMCs or a T cell subset sorted from them (not recorded which). V is TRBV4-3 and J is TRBJ2-7, with a weak D call TRBD2 (6 bases). The source is a young man who had mild COVID-19 (a few samples of this study predate the infection). Cell type and time point are not known. The CDR3 DNA sequence: TGCGCCAGCAGCCAAGCGCGGGGAAGCTCCTACGAGCAGTACTTC. It specifies CASSQARGSSYEQYF.